These 23 T cell receptor beta chains came from one sample sequenced in a study of cytomegalovirus exposure and HLA in healthy donors. It was with 60 Vbeta and 13 Jbeta primers that the PCR ran. Only in-frame clones appear in the TCRdb table, and some are missing; sequencing was by immunoSEQ multiplex PCR. The sample yields roughly 140,000 clones, around 79% seen once. Material: PBMCs. These receptors originate from a male donor in good health and CMV-seronegative.

The gene calls are TRBV11-2 and TRBJ1-1; no firm D call. Germline values: CDR1 SGHAT, CDR2 FQNNGV. V was cut by 2 bases and J by 6 bases, with 10 bases left in between. The CDR3 length is 13 residues. Here the CDR3 DNA reads TGTGCCAGCAGCTTACCGGGAGCTCCTGAAGCTTTCTTT. Its protein product is CASSLPGAPEAFF.

The V and J genes are TRBV7-9 and TRBJ2-7; D might be TRBD1 (6 bases). V was pared by 1 base and J by 0 bases, with 10 bases between. Germline V CDR1 and CDR2: SEHNR, FQNEAQ (reference sequence). This CDR3 region has 15 residues. CDR3 residues: CASSLEAGASYEQYF. The CDR3 DNA sequence: TGTGCCAGCAGCTTAGAGGCAGGGGCCTCCTACGAGCAGTACTTC.

The J gene is TRBJ1-5, the V gene TRBV2; D perhaps matches TRBD1 (5 bases). V was trimmed by 5 bases and J by 1 base, leaving 15 bases between them. From germline, CDR1 is SNHLY and CDR2 FYNNEI. This CDR3 spans 16 amino acids. CDR3 sequence (DNA): TGTGCCAGCAGTTTACGGGAGGGGCGGAGCAATCAGCCCCAGCATTTT. As protein: CASSLREGRSNQPQHF.

The rearrangement joins TRBV15 to TRBJ1-5; no reliable D call. The ends were cut back, 0 bases at V and 3 bases at J, with 6 bases in the middle. Germline assignment: CDR1 LNHNV and CDR2 YYDKDF (reference sequence). The CDR3 sequence is 14 residues long. The CDR3 reads CATSRDDNNQPQHF. The CDR3 nucleotides are TGTGCCACCAGCAGAGACGACAACAATCAGCCCCAGCATTTT.

The chain recombines TRBV27 with TRBJ2-4; a possible D gene is TRBD2 (5 bases). V shed 4 bases and J shed 3 bases, with 7 bases lying between them. Germline V gives CDR1 MNHEY, CDR2 SMNVEV (reference sequence). The CDR3 runs 13 residues. The CDR3 DNA reads TGTGCCAGCAGTTACGGGGACAAAAACATTCAGTACTTC. It encodes CASSYGDKNIQYF.

Notes on this clone: The junction shows a germline mismatch at one end, possibly a read error. This chain joins TRBV27 and TRBJ1-2; TRBD1 matches 7 bases. Germline V gives CDR1 MNHEY, CDR2 SMNVEV (reference sequence). The CDR3 consists of 13 residues. The CDR3 protein is CASSTRDSVPGNF. The CDR3 nucleotides read TGTGCCAGCAGTACCCGGGACAGCGTACCGGGTAACTTC.

The chain couples TRBV7-2 to TRBJ2-7; 7 nucleotides match TRBD2. Germline trimming cut 6 bases from V and 6 bases from J; bases unmatched to any gene: 8. Looked up from germline, CDR1 is SGHTA and CDR2 is FQGNSA. This CDR3 contains 13 residues. This chain's CDR3 is CASSGKGGFEQYF. In nucleotides, the CDR3 is TGTGCCAGCAGTGGAAAGGGAGGGTTCGAGCAGTACTTC. The full variable domain, rest sourced from reference TRBV7-2 and TRBJ2-7, is GAGVSQSPSNKVTEKGKDVELRCDPISGHTALYWYRQSLGQGLEFLIYFQGNSAPDKSGLPSDRFSAERTGGSVSTLTIQRTQQEDSAVYLCASSGKGGFEQYFGPGTRLTVT.

The count of this clone is one. V usage is TRBV9 and J usage is TRBJ2-3; 9 bases align to TRBD2. Germline V CDR1 and CDR2: SGDLS, YYNGEE. This CDR3 comprises 17 residues. The ends lost 0 bases at V and 4 bases at J; junction bases unmatched: 9. The CDR3 loop reads CASSVAEGGRAADTQYF. CDR3 bases: TGTGCCAGCAGCGTAGCTGAGGGCGGGAGGGCCGCAGATACGCAGTATTTT.

The rearrangement uses TRBV7-2 and TRBJ2-7; D unclear. The CDR3 runs to 13 residues. Germline V lookup: CDR1 SGHTA, CDR2 FQGNSA. Trimming shortened V by 2 bases and J by 0 bases, and 5 bases separated the two germline ends. The CDR3 DNA sequence: TGTGCCAGCAGCTTACTGTTCTCCTACGAGCAGTACTTC. This gives the protein CASSLLFSYEQYF. The whole variable domain, remainder taken from reference TRBV7-2 and TRBJ2-7, is GAGVSQSPSNKVTEKGKDVELRCDPISGHTALYWYRQSLGQGLEFLIYFQGNSAPDKSGLPSDRFSAERTGGSVSTLTIQRTQQEDSAVYLCASSLLFSYEQYFGPGTRLTVT.

The chain joins TRBV2 to TRBJ2-7, with D perhaps matching TRBD1 (5 bases). Trimming took off 6 bases at V and 2 bases at J, with 8 bases between the two ends. Germline V CDR1 and CDR2: SNHLY, FYNNEI. CDR3 length: 12 residues. CDR3 coding DNA: TGTGCCAGCAGAGGGGTCACCTACGAGCAGTACTTC. Translation: CASRGVTYEQYF.

J is TRBJ2-7 and V is TRBV11-1; 8 bases match TRBD2. Trimming cost V 2 bases and J 1 base; bases outside gene matches: 4. CDR1 and CDR2 (germline): SGHAT, FQDESV (reference sequence). The length of the CDR3 is 15 residues. Written as DNA, the CDR3 is TGTGCCAGCAGCTTAATCCAGCGGGGGTCCTACGAGCAGTACTTC. It encodes CASSLIQRGSYEQYF.

V gene TRBV14 combines with J gene TRBJ2-7, with TRBD1 identical over 9 bases. With 4 bases clipped from V and 0 bases from J, the junction kept 1 base outside the gene matches. Germline lookup yields CDR1 SGHDN and CDR2 FVKESK. The CDR3 totals 14 residues. The CDR3 spells CASSRTGVSYEQYF. The CDR3 DNA reads TGTGCCAGCAGCCGGACAGGGGTCTCCTACGAGCAGTACTTC.

This chain uses TRBV4-3 with TRBJ1-6; unclear D gene. The V end was cut by 3 bases, the J end by 6 bases, with 12 bases between. The CDR3 covers 15 residues. CDR1 and CDR2 (germline): LGHNA, YSLEER. The CDR3 DNA reads as TGCGCCAGCAGCCATCAGACTGGAGGTAATTCACCCCTCCACTTT. Encoded protein: CASSHQTGGNSPLHF.

The chain recombines TRBV5-4 with TRBJ2-3, with D tentatively TRBD2 (6 bases). V lost 4 bases and J 1 base, leaving 13 bases between the germline ends. Germline CDR1 reads SGHNT; CDR2 reads YYREEE (reference sequence). The CDR3 contains 15 residues. The CDR3 loop reads CASSPEGLRTDTQYF. For the CDR3, the DNA is TGTGCCAGCAGCCCCGAGGGACTCCGCACAGATACGCAGTATTTT.

The chain carries TRBV11-2 and TRBJ2-2; 8 bases align to TRBD1. Germline CDR1 reads SGHAT; CDR2 reads FQNNGV. The CDR3 covers 15 residues. V trimming: 5 bases; J trimming: 2 bases; junction bases outside the gene matches: 4. CDR3 residues: CASSRDRSNTGELFF. Here the CDR3 DNA reads TGTGCCAGCAGCCGGGACAGGTCTAACACCGGGGAGCTGTTTTTT.

The chain joins TRBV30 to TRBJ1-1; a weak D match, TRBD1 (6 bases). This CDR3 has 14 residues. The ends were cut back, 4 bases at V and 4 bases at J, with 16 bases in the middle. Germline assignment: CDR1 GTSNPN and CDR2 SVGIG (reference sequence). Written as DNA, the CDR3 is TGTGCCTGGAAGACCAGGGGCCGGGTCACTGAAGCTTTCTTT. Residues: CAWKTRGRVTEAFF.

This clone was picked up a small number of times. The V and J genes are TRBV7-9 and TRBJ1-1, with 7 positions matching TRBD1. This CDR3 is 18 amino acids long. Germline CDR1 SEHNR, CDR2 FQNEAQ (reference sequence). V was pared by 5 bases and J by 0 bases, with 15 bases of the junction left unmatched. CDR3 in DNA: TGTGCCAGCAGCCAGAAACCGGGACAGAGCCTCATGAACACTGAAGCTTTCTTT. It is translated as CASSQKPGQSLMNTEAFF. Filled out from reference TRBV7-9 and TRBJ1-1, the complete variable domain reads DTGVSQNPRHKITKRGQNVTFRCDPISEHNRLYWYRQTLGQGPEFLTYFQNEAQLEKSRLLSDRFSAERPKGSFSTLEIQRTEQGDSAMYLCASSQKPGQSLMNTEAFFGQGTRLTVV.

This clone was counted a few times. V is TRBV6-5 and J is TRBJ1-1; D gene uncertain. The V and J ends lost 5 bases and 4 bases respectively, with 11 bases between them. CDR1 is MNHEY, CDR2 SVGAGI, per germline. This CDR3 region has 13 residues. For the CDR3, the DNA is TGTGCCAGCAGTGGGTTTGAGGTCACTGAAGCTTTCTTT. Amino acids: CASSGFEVTEAFF.

This clone has just one count. This specimen includes other DNA sequences encoding the same CDR3. The chain recombines TRBV19 with TRBJ2-5, with 9 bases matching TRBD2. Germline V gives CDR1 LNHDA, CDR2 SQIVND (reference sequence). The CDR3 is 13 amino acids. The junction had 1 base not matched to a gene; V was cut back by 3 bases and J by 5 bases. The CDR3 DNA reads TGTGCCAGTAGTATCCTAGCGGGGGAGACCCAGTACTTC. Translating gives CASSILAGETQYF. Together with reference TRBV19 and TRBJ2-5, the CDR3 gives the full variable domain: DGGITQSPKYLFRKEGQNVTLSCEQNLNHDAMYWYRQDPGQGLRLIYYSQIVNDFQKGDIAEGYSVSREKKESFPLTVTSAQKNPTAFYLCASSILAGETQYFGPGTRLLVL.

The chain is built from TRBV20-1 and TRBJ2-7, with a weak D call TRBD1 (5 bases). With 5 bases removed from V and 4 bases from J, the gap between germline ends came to 9 bases. Per germline, CDR1 DFQATT and CDR2 SNEGSKA (reference sequence). The CDR3 consists of 11 residues. Written as DNA, the CDR3 is TGCAGTGCTTATGACAGTTACGAGCAGTACTTC. As protein: CSAYDSYEQYF.

This chain uses TRBV7-2 with TRBJ1-4, with 9 bases aligning to TRBD1. The CDR3 totals 18 residues. Germline CDR1 SGHTA, CDR2 FQGNSA. The V segment lost 5 bases and the J segment 3 bases; nucleotides outside the gene matches: 13. The chain's CDR3 is CASSTRPGTGFPNEKLFF. The CDR3 coding sequence is TGTGCCAGCAGCACACGTCCCGGGACAGGGTTCCCTAATGAAAAACTGTTTTTT.

V is TRBV9 and J is TRBJ1-5; D might be TRBD1 (6 bases). CDR3 size: 14 residues. Trimming shortened V by 3 bases and J by 2 bases, and 9 bases separated the two germline ends. Germline-derived CDR1 and CDR2 are SGDLS and YYNGEE. This CDR3 reads CASSAGHGNQPQHF. As DNA, the CDR3 is TGTGCCAGCAGCGCGGGACATGGCAATCAGCCCCAGCATTTT.

Comments on this clone: Mismatch with germline at one junction end may stem from a read error. The genes are TRBV2 and TRBJ1-2; tentative D call: TRBD1 (5 bases). The CDR3 is made up of 13 amino acids. Per the germline V gene, CDR1 is SNHLY and CDR2 is FYNNEI. The CDR3 region is CASREVMGGGYTF. The CDR3 region has the DNA TGTGCCAGCAGGGAAGTAATGGGGGGAGGCTACACCTTC.